The next 10 T cell receptor beta chains were all read from a single sample in a study of blood T cell repertoires in COVID-19. TCRdb keeps only in-frame clones here, not all; method: immunoSEQ multiplex PCR. The top ten clones hold 9.5% to 13% of a sample with around 150,000 clones, approximately 80% of them seen once. Material: peripheral blood. These receptors originate from a man aged 55 to 70 who had recovered from COVID-19.

This sequence joins TRBV6-5 and TRBJ2-7; D perhaps matches TRBD2 (6 bases). Germline V gene lookup returns CDR1 MNHEY and CDR2 SVGAGI. The CDR3 is 15 amino acids. The V end lost 11 bases, the J end lost 2 bases, and 22 bases lay between the germline ends. CDR3 sequence: CAAAGGQNHPYEQYF. The DNA for the CDR3 is TGTGCCGCAGCGGGCGGGCAAAATCACCCCTACGAGCAGTACTTC.

The chain links TRBV18 to TRBJ1-1; the D is unclear. The CDR3 is made up of 17 amino acids. With 3 bases removed from V and 2 bases from J, the gap between germline ends came to 19 bases. Germline assignment: CDR1 KGHSH and CDR2 LQKENI. The chain's CDR3 is CASSPGTGREGNTEAFF. The CDR3 nucleotides read TGTGCCAGCTCACCCGGAACCGGGAGGGAGGGAAACACTGAAGCTTTCTTT.

The chain recombines TRBV3-1 (or the pseudogene TRBV3-2) with TRBJ2-2, with D maybe TRBD1 (5 bases). CDR3 length equals 13 residues. Germline CDR1 and CDR2: LGHDT and YNNKEL (reference sequence). V shed 0 bases and J shed 7 bases, with 6 bases lying between them. This CDR3 is CASSQDRGGELFF. CDR3 sequence (DNA): TGTGCCAGCAGCCAAGATAGGGGCGGGGAGCTGTTTTTT.

The rearrangement uses TRBV18 and TRBJ1-3; maybe TRBD1 (5 bases). Trimming stripped 0 bases from V and 0 bases from J, with 6 bases between. The germline gives CDR1 KGHSH, CDR2 LQKENI. This CDR3 comprises 15 residues. CDR3 DNA sequence: TGTGCCAGCTCACCACCGACAGCCTCTGGAAACACCATATATTTT. Its translation: CASSPPTASGNTIYF. The full variable domain, in which reference TRBV18 and TRBJ1-3 provide the parts outside the CDR3, is NAGVMQNPRHLVRRRGQEARLRCSPMKGHSHVYWYRQLPEEGLKFMVYLQKENIIDESGMPKERFSAEFPKEGPSILRIQQVVRGDSAAYFCASSPPTASGNTIYFGEGSWLTVV.

This chain links TRBV28 with TRBJ2-6; tentatively, D is TRBD2 (5 bases). CDR1 is MDHEN, CDR2 SYDVKM, per germline. Trimming took 1 base from V and 2 from J, leaving 6 bases between them. There are 15 residues in the CDR3. This CDR3 is CASSLSGTGANVLTF. DNA for the CDR3: TGTGCCAGCAGTTTATCGGGGACTGGGGCCAACGTCCTGACTTTC.

The genes are TRBV5-1 and TRBJ2-3; 12 positions agree with TRBD1. CDR1 is SGHRS and CDR2 is YFSETQ in the germline V gene. CDR3 length equals 15 residues. The trim removed 6 bases at V and 6 bases at J, leaving 8 bases unmatched. CDR3 region: CASTPGTGGMDTQYF. The CDR3 coding sequence is TGCGCCAGCACCCCCGGGACAGGGGGCATGGATACGCAGTATTTT.

The chain couples TRBV7-8 to TRBJ2-2; 9 nucleotides line up with TRBD1. Germline CDR1 reads SGHVS; CDR2 reads FQNEAQ. V was clipped by 7 bases and J by 4 bases; unmatched bases: 7. The CDR3 consists of 15 residues. CDR3 nucleotide sequence: TGTGCCAGCATACCCGGGACAGGGCGCACCGGGGAGCTGTTTTTT. Amino acid sequence: CASIPGTGRTGELFF.

This clone has at least ten counts. The J gene is TRBJ1-1, the V gene TRBV27, with D uncertain. The CDR3 is 12 residues long. V gave up 8 bases and J gave up 1 base, with 8 bases separating them. Germline loops: CDR1 MNHEY, CDR2 SMNVEV (reference sequence). CDR3 DNA sequence: TGTGCCAGCCGATGGAGGAACACTGAAGCTTTCTTT. Translating it yields CASRWRNTEAFF.

Only a few counts were recorded for this clone. This chain uses TRBV7-2 with TRBJ2-4; TRBD1 aligns across 7 bases. Germline V CDR1 and CDR2: SGHTA, FQGNSA. V was clipped by 2 bases and J by 7 bases; unmatched bases: 8. This CDR3 is built from 15 residues. The CDR3 sequence: CASSLTQGPGNIQYF. CDR3 in DNA: TGTGCCAGCAGCTTAACACAGGGGCCCGGGAACATTCAGTACTTC.

V and J are TRBV9 and TRBJ2-3, with 15 bases identical to TRBD2. Germline CDR1 and CDR2: SGDLS and YYNGEE. Trimming cost V 3 bases and J 2 bases; bases outside gene matches: 10. CDR3 length: 19 amino acids. As DNA, the CDR3 is TGTGCCAGCAGCGATACTCCGGGACTAGCGGGGGGACACACAGATACGCAGTATTTT. As protein: CASSDTPGLAGGHTDTQYF.